Listed here are 28 T cell receptor beta chains from one sample, sequenced in a study of T-cell memory formation after mild COVID-19. In TCRdb, the 5' RACE reads were re-called with MiXCR into one record per CDR3 protein. This sample has fewer than 110,000 distinct CDR3 sequences, with 13% to 15% found just once. Sequenced sample: PBMCs or a T cell subset sorted from them (not recorded which). These receptors all stem from a man aged 18 to 29 who had mild COVID-19 (a few samples of this study predate the infection). Cell type and time point are not known.

There are a few counts of this clonotype. V gene TRBV25-1 combines with J gene TRBJ2-1, with 15 bases aligning to TRBD2. Losses at the gene ends were 11 bases for V and 9 bases for J; bases not matched to a gene: 8. This CDR3 comprises 14 residues. CDR1 is MGHDK and CDR2 is SYGVNS in the germline V gene. CDR3 sequence: CASRTSGGASEQFF. The DNA for the CDR3 is TGTGCCTCCCGGACTAGCGGGGGGGCGAGTGAGCAGTTCTTC.

Only a few counts were recorded for this clonotype. The chain uses TRBV6-2 or TRBV6-3 and TRBJ1-5; 12 bases align to TRBD1. In germline, CDR1 is MNHEY, CDR2 SVGEGT. Trimming removed 11 bases from V and 6 bases from J; junction bases left unmatched: 8. There are 14 residues in the CDR3. CDR3 nucleotides: TGTGCCGCCGGGACAGGGGGCGTAACTCAGCCCCAGCATTTT. Its protein product is CAAGTGGVTQPQHF.

This clonotype was picked up a small number of times. The gene calls are TRBV29-1 and TRBJ1-1; D gene ambiguous. CDR1 SQVTM and CDR2 ANQGSEA come from the germline V gene. V lost 3 bases and J lost 1, with 3 bases in between. The CDR3 sequence is 11 residues long. The CDR3 nucleotides read TGCAGCGTTGAGGGGAACACTGAAGCTTTCTTT. Its translation: CSVEGNTEAFF.

This clonotype was seen at least ten times. J is TRBJ2-4 and V is TRBV15; 10 nucleotides agree with TRBD2. Per germline, CDR1 LNHNV and CDR2 YYDKDF (reference sequence). The CDR3 sequence is 14 residues long. With 6 bases clipped from V and 8 bases from J, the junction kept 7 bases outside the gene matches. The CDR3 is CATSGAGGLDIQYF. The CDR3 DNA sequence: TGTGCCACCAGTGGAGCGGGGGGGCTAGACATTCAGTACTTC.

This clonotype was seen a handful of times. The V and J genes are TRBV10-3 and TRBJ2-3; D tentatively reads TRBD1 or TRBD2 (6 bases each). The CDR3 consists of 14 residues. Trimming removed 5 bases from V and 1 base from J, with 10 bases in between. Germline V gene lookup returns CDR1 ENHRY and CDR2 SYGVKD. CDR3 bases: TGTGCCATCAGTCTGGGGGGCGGCACAGATACGCAGTATTTT. Amino acid sequence: CAISLGGGTDTQYF.

This clonotype was seen only a few times. This chain uses TRBV6-5 with TRBJ1-1, with D tentatively TRBD1 (5 bases). Germline V gives CDR1 MNHEY, CDR2 SVGAGI. V shed 5 bases and J shed 11 bases, with 18 bases lying between them. The CDR3 runs to 13 residues. The CDR3 region has the DNA TGTGCCAGCAGTAATGCGCAGGGTGGTTTGGCTTTCTTT. Translating it yields CASSNAQGGLAFF.

The J gene is TRBJ1-5, the V gene TRBV9; D is undetermined. The germline V gene has CDR1 SGDLS and CDR2 YYNGEE. The CDR3 is 15 amino acids. Trimming removed 2 bases at V and 0 bases at J, with 9 bases between. The CDR3 DNA reads as TGTGCCAGCAGCGTCGATGGGGTTAGCAATCAGCCCCAGCATTTT. Protein product: CASSVDGVSNQPQHF.

The genes are TRBV20-1 and TRBJ2-1, with 14 bases lining up with TRBD2. The CDR3 is 16 residues long. Germline loops: CDR1 DFQATT, CDR2 SNEGSKA (reference sequence). With 4 bases clipped from V and 2 bases from J, the junction kept 4 bases outside the gene matches. The CDR3 region is CSANRLAGGPYNEQFF. DNA of the CDR3: TGCAGTGCTAATCGACTAGCGGGGGGGCCCTACAATGAGCAGTTCTTC.

Here the CDR3 reads CASSSDRWDSPLHF. CDR3 DNA: TGTGCCAGCAGCTCGGACAGGTGGGATTCACCCCTCCACTTT. The rearrangement links TRBV5-5 to TRBJ1-6, with 7 bases identical to TRBD1. After removal of 3 bases from V and 8 bases from J, the junction contained 5 bases not matched to a gene. The CDR3 covers 14 residues. Germline CDR1 reads SGHKS; CDR2 reads YYEKEE (reference sequence).

This clonotype has just a few counts. The chain couples TRBV29-1 to TRBJ2-2; possible D gene TRBD2, 6 bases. Trimming pared 3 bases from V and 1 base from J, leaving 9 bases between. Germline CDR1 and CDR2: SQVTM and ANQGSEA. This CDR3 is 14 amino acids long. CDR3 amino acids: CSVDGGENTGELFF. In DNA, the CDR3 is TGCAGCGTTGACGGCGGGGAGAACACCGGGGAGCTGTTTTTT.

This clonotype was found a few times. The V and J genes are TRBV7-9 and TRBJ2-6; D perhaps matches TRBD1 (6 bases). CDR1 is SEHNR, CDR2 FQNEAQ, per germline (reference sequence). This CDR3 is 15 amino acids long. V shed 5 bases and J shed 4 bases, with 12 bases lying between them. CDR3 DNA sequence: TGTGCCAGCAGCCAAACAGGGTCAGGGGCCAACGTCCTGACTTTC. Amino acids: CASSQTGSGANVLTF.

This clonotype was detected a few times. Given a much more abundant clone one base away, this may be a read error. The J gene is TRBJ2-3, the V gene TRBV6-6, with D tentatively TRBD1 or TRBD2 (5 bases each). The CDR3 extends over 16 amino acids. The V gene's germline CDR1 is MNHNY and CDR2 SVGAGI (reference sequence). V was clipped by 4 bases and J by 6 bases, with 20 bases between them. CDR3 coding DNA: TGTGCCAGCAGTTGTCCGGGGCCGCGCGCCCCCGATACGCAGTATTTT. Protein: CASSCPGPRAPDTQYF.

This clonotype was detected only a few times. This chain uses TRBV9 with TRBJ2-4; possibly TRBD1 for D (7 bases). V dropped 0 bases and J dropped 8 bases, with 18 bases sitting between them. Germline-derived CDR1 and CDR2 are SGDLS and YYNGEE. This CDR3 is 16 amino acids long. The CDR3: CASSVGKFSGQDIQYF. The CDR3 DNA sequence: TGTGCCAGCAGCGTAGGAAAGTTTAGCGGACAGGACATTCAGTACTTC.

The table lists this clonotype with a few counts. The chain recombines TRBV6-4 with TRBJ2-3, with TRBD2 as a possible D gene (5 bases). CDR3 size: 15 residues. Germline loops: CDR1 MRHNA, CDR2 SNTAGT. V was pared by 0 bases and J by 6 bases, with 13 bases between. CDR3 bases: TGTGCCAGCAGTGACTCCGGCCGTGGGGAGGATACGCAGTATTTT. Protein sequence: CASSDSGRGEDTQYF.

This sequence joins TRBV9 and TRBJ2-6, with unresolved D. CDR1 is SGDLS and CDR2 is YYNGEE in the germline V gene. V was shortened by 5 bases and J by 1 base, with 1 base between the two germline ends. This CDR3 contains 12 residues. The CDR3 loop is CASSSGANVLTF. CDR3 nucleotide sequence: TGTGCCAGCAGTTCTGGGGCCAACGTCCTGACTTTC.

A few counts support this clonotype. The rearrangement joins TRBV6-2 or TRBV6-3 to TRBJ2-1; D possibly corresponds to TRBD2 (7 bases). Trimming cost V 7 bases and J 6 bases, with 16 bases left between them. CDR1 and CDR2 from the germline V gene are MNHEY and SVGEGT. The CDR3 totals 14 residues. The CDR3 spells CASTWGGAVNEQFF. CDR3 DNA: TGTGCCAGCACCTGGGGGGGGGCGGTCAATGAGCAGTTCTTC.

The count of this clonotype is one. The chain uses TRBV9 and TRBJ1-6; D is ambiguous. CDR1 is SGDLS and CDR2 is YYNGEE in the germline V gene. The V end was cut by 0 bases, the J end by 11 bases, with 9 bases between. The CDR3 has 13 residues. This CDR3 is CASSVEWAAPLHF. The CDR3 nucleotides are TGTGCCAGCAGCGTAGAGTGGGCGGCACCCCTCCACTTT.

This chain uses TRBV20-1 with TRBJ2-2, with TRBD2 matching 7 bases. From germline, CDR1 is DFQATT and CDR2 SNEGSKA (reference sequence). The CDR3 loop spans 13 amino acids. Losses at the gene ends were 4 bases for V and 3 bases for J; bases not matched to a gene: 2. The CDR3 nucleotides are TGCAGTGCTAACAGCGGGGACACCGGGGAGCTGTTTTTT. Its translation is CSANSGDTGELFF.

This clonotype was observed a handful of times. J is TRBJ2-7 and V is TRBV4-3; no clear D. The V end was cut by 1 base, the J end by 2 bases, with 9 bases between. The CDR3 extends over 14 amino acids. Germline loops: CDR1 LGHNA, CDR2 YSLEER. The CDR3 loop is CASSQADGPYEQYF. The CDR3 DNA reads TGCGCCAGCAGCCAAGCGGACGGACCCTACGAGCAGTACTTC.

Comments on this clonotype: Mismatch with germline at one junction end may stem from a read error. The chain employs TRBV19 and TRBJ2-5; possible D gene TRBD2, 5 bases. The germline V gene encodes CDR1 LNHDA and CDR2 SQIVND (reference sequence). This CDR3 comprises 13 residues. The DNA of the CDR3 is TGTGCCAGCAGTATCCGGGGTCTTTTGCCCCAGTACTTC. Residues: CASSIRGLLPQYF.

This clonotype showed up just a few times. The J gene is TRBJ2-3, the V gene TRBV6-5, with TRBD1 identical over 9 bases. Germline CDR1 MNHEY, CDR2 SVGAGI. The CDR3 consists of 16 residues. With V trimmed by 1 base and J by 7 bases, 9 bases remained unmatched. The CDR3 loop reads CASSYYRDRDTYTQYF. Here the CDR3 DNA reads TGTGCCAGCAGTTACTACCGGGACAGGGATACGTATACGCAGTATTTT.

The V call is TRBV7-8, the J call TRBJ1-4; D not certain. The CDR3 is made up of 15 amino acids. The V gene's germline CDR1 is SGHVS and CDR2 FQNEAQ. Trimming took off 4 bases at V and 4 bases at J, with 13 bases between the two ends. This chain's CDR3 is CASSSTYSNNEKLFF. The CDR3 DNA follows: TGTGCCAGCAGCTCGACTTACTCTAATAATGAAAAACTGTTTTTT.

The chain carries TRBV25-1 and TRBJ2-7; 7 nucleotides line up with TRBD1. The CDR3 sequence is 15 residues long. Trimming at V came to 0 bases and at J to 2 bases, leaving 4 bases not matched to a gene. In germline, CDR1 is MGHDK, CDR2 SYGVNS. The CDR3 DNA reads TGTGCCAGCAGTGAATACGGGGACAGACCCTACGAGCAGTACTTC. It encodes CASSEYGDRPYEQYF.

The chain links TRBV27 to TRBJ2-7; TRBD2 matches at 11 bases. CDR3 length equals 16 residues. The germline gives CDR1 MNHEY, CDR2 SMNVEV (reference sequence). V dropped 6 bases and J dropped 4; count of bases not matched to a gene: 11. CDR3 in amino acids: CASSQTSSGGRYEQYF. The CDR3 DNA is TGTGCCAGCAGCCAAACCTCTAGCGGGGGGAGGTACGAGCAGTACTTC.

A word on this clonotype: Just one base apart from a much larger clone, this may be a read error. The V gene is TRBV5-1, the J gene TRBJ2-3; D may be TRBD2 (5 bases). The V and J ends lost 4 bases and 3 bases respectively, with 15 bases between them. The CDR3 covers 15 residues. Per germline, CDR1 SGHRS and CDR2 YFSETQ. In DNA, the CDR3 is TGCGCCAGCAGCGACCGGGGATCGGATACAGATACGCAGTATTTT. Translated, it gives CASSDRGSDTDTQYF.

This chain uses TRBV12-3 or TRBV12-4 with TRBJ2-5; 10 nucleotides agree with TRBD2. CDR3 size: 14 residues. V shed 4 bases and J 1 base; nucleotides not matched to a gene: 0. The chain's CDR3 is CASSWTSGQETQYF. CDR3 DNA: TGTGCCAGCAGTTGGACTAGCGGCCAAGAGACCCAGTACTTC.

This clonotype has only a few counts. This chain links TRBV7-6 with TRBJ2-3; 8 bases map to TRBD2. CDR1 and CDR2 (germline): SGHVS, FNYEAQ. The CDR3 extends over 15 amino acids. Losses at the gene ends were 5 bases for V and 6 bases for J; bases not matched to a gene: 10. Written as DNA, the CDR3 is TGTGCCAGCAGCCCTATGGCAGCGGGGGAGGATACGCAGTATTTT. Translation: CASSPMAAGEDTQYF.

This sequence joins TRBV20-1 and TRBJ1-1; no reliable D call. This CDR3 is 11 amino acids long. Germline CDR1 DFQATT, CDR2 SNEGSKA (reference sequence). The CDR3 region is CSGEMNTEAFF. CDR3 nucleotides: TGCAGCGGCGAAATGAACACTGAAGCTTTCTTT.